The 3 T cell receptor beta chains listed next were all sequenced from one sample in a study of blood T cell repertoires in COVID-19. Clones were read by immunoSEQ multiplex PCR, and TCRdb kept only the in-frame ones, dropping some. The sample has roughly 330,000 clones; 70% to 90% are singletons. The sequencing sample was made of PBMCs or T cells enriched from blood (not recorded which). The receptors shown here come from a woman aged 25 to 39 who had recovered from COVID-19.

The chain is built from TRBV10-2 and TRBJ2-7; perhaps TRBD1 as D (6 bases). Germline V CDR1 and CDR2: WSHSY, SAAADI. Deletions cut 7 bases from V and 1 base from J, with 14 bases between. The CDR3 loop spans 14 amino acids. CDR3 sequence (DNA): TGCGCCAGCAAGGACAGAGGAAGTTCCTACGAGCAGTACTTC. Translation: CASKDRGSSYEQYF.

The chain carries TRBV5-1 and TRBJ1-4; TRBD1 matches 9 bases. The germline CDR1 and CDR2 sequences are SGHRS and YFSETQ. The length of the CDR3 is 15 residues. The V segment lost 5 bases and the J segment 3 bases; nucleotides outside the gene matches: 5. CDR3 sequence: CASRQGAQANEKLFF. CDR3 coding DNA: TGCGCCAGCAGACAGGGGGCGCAAGCTAATGAAAAACTGTTTTTT.

Here the CDR3 reads CASSQLTGAGSNQPQHF. The CDR3 DNA is TGCGCCAGCAGTCAATTGACAGGGGCCGGGAGCAATCAGCCCCAGCATTTT. The rearrangement links TRBV23-1 to TRBJ1-5; 8 bases line up with TRBD1. TRBV23-1 is filed as an ORF, its function uncertain. The J segment lost 1 base and the V segment lost 1 base, leaving 6 bases of the junction unmatched. The length of the CDR3 is 17 residues.